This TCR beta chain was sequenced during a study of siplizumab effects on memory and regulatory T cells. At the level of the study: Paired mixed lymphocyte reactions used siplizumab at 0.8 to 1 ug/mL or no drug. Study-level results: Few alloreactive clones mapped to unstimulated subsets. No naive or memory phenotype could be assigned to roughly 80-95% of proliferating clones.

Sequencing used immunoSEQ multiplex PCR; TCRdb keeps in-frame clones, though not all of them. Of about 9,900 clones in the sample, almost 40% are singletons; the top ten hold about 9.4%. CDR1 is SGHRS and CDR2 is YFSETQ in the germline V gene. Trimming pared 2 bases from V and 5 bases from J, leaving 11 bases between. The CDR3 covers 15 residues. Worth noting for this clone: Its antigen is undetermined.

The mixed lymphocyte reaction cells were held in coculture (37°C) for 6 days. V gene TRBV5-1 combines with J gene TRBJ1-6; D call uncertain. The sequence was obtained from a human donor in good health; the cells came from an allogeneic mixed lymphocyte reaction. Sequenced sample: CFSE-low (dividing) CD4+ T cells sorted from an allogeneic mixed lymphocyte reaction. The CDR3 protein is CASSFGLWNNSPLHF. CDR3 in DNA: TGCGCCAGCAGCTTCGGGTTGTGGAATAATTCACCCCTCCACTTT.